The clone carrying this T cell receptor beta chain has at least ten counts. Antigen specificity is unknown. The sample comes from a study of T cell repertoires in cytomegalovirus infection. In the study overall: Recently identified HLA-C-restricted CMV epitopes and well-studied HLA-B-restricted CMV epitopes were used by the study. Public TCR beta signatures indicated both CMV infection and matching HLA type.

TCRdb reprocessed the reads via MiXCR and lists one record per CDR3 protein. Counted here are approximately 270,000 distinct CDR3 sequences, about 20% occurring once; the ten biggest clones make up about 21%. CDR1 SGHTA and CDR2 FQGNSA come from the germline V gene. Trimming left V 1 base short and J 3 bases short, with 9 bases between. The CDR3 is 15 amino acids. Study observations and caveats: In two of eight donors, the top clonotype was HLA-C-restricted CMV-specific. Adding up the frequency of public TCR beta families identified people who carried CMV plus the relevant HLA.

The specimen was cultured PBMCs, collected from culture after CMV antigen stimulation. The chain uses TRBV7-2 and TRBJ2-2; D is perhaps TRBD2 (5 bases). The TCR was taken from a human donor in good health (CMV status not recorded). Some clones in this sample may be carry-over from other donors' samples. The CDR3 is CASSLEASYTGELFF. The DNA for the CDR3 is TGTGCCAGCAGCTTAGAGGCTAGCTACACCGGGGAGCTGTTTTTT.